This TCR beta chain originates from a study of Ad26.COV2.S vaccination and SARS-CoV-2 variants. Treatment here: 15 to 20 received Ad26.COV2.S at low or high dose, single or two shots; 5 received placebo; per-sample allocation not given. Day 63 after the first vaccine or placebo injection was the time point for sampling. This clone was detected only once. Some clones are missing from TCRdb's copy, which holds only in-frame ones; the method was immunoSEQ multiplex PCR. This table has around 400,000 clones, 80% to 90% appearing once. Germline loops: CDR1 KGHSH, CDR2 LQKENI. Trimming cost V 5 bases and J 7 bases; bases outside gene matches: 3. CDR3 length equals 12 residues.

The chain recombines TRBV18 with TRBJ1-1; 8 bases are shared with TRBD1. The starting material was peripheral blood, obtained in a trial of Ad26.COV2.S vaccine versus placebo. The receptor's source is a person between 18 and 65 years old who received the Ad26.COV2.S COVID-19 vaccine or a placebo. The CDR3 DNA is TGTGCCAGCTCAACCGACAGGGGTGAAGCTTTCTTT. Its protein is CASSTDRGEAFF.